Sequencing of this T cell receptor (beta chain) was carried out in a study of CD8 T cells in Susac syndrome. Deletions cut 4 bases from V and 0 bases from J, with 16 bases between. The germline V gene has CDR1 MNHEY and CDR2 SVGAGI. This CDR3 has 17 amino acids. Random hexamers were used to reverse transcribe the RNA input (about 0.5 to 1 ug). TCRdb independently ran MiXCR on the immunoSEQ multiplex PCR reads; one entry per CDR3 protein. Of 130,000 to 150,000 distinct CDR3 sequences detected, roughly 94% appear once; the ten largest clones hold approximately 0.08%. The chain carries TRBV6-5 and TRBJ2-4, with unresolved D. The source is a human donor in good health. Material for sequencing was CD4+ T cells from PBMCs. The CDR3 nucleotides read TGTGCCAGCAGTTCCTATACAGTTCCTAGAGCCAAAAACATTCAGTACTTC. Residues: CASSSYTVPRAKNIQYF.